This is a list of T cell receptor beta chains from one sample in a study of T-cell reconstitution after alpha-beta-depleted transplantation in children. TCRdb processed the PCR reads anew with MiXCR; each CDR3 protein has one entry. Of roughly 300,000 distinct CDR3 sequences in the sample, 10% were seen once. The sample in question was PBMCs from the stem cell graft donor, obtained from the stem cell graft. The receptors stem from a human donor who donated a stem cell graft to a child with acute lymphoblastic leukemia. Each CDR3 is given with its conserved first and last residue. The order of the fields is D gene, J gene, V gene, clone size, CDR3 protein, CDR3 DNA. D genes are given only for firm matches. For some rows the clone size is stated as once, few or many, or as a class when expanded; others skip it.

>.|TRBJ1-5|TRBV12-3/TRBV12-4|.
CASKVGFGQPQHF
TGTGCCAGCAAAGTGGGATTCGGTCAGCCCCAGCATTTT
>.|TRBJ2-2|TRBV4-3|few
CASSQDRGSTGELFF
TGCGCCAGCAGCCAAGACAGGGGCAGCACCGGGGAGCTGTTTTTT
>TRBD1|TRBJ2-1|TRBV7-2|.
CASPTGFPYNEQFF
TGTGCCAGCCCGACAGGGTTTCCTTATAATGAGCAGTTCTTC
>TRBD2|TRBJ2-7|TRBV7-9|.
CASSFLLAGRSEQYF
TGTGCCAGCAGCTTCTTACTAGCGGGAAGAAGCGAGCAGTACTTC
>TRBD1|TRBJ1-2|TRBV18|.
CASSPPGDSIGYTF
TGTGCCAGCTCACCACCGGGGGACAGCATAGGCTACACCTTC
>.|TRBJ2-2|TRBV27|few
CASRLLGTALTGELFF
TGTGCCAGCAGGCTACTAGGGACCGCCTTAACCGGGGAGCTGTTTTTT
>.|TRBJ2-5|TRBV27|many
CASSSWGQETQYF
TGTGCCAGCAGTTCCTGGGGGCAAGAGACCCAGTACTTC
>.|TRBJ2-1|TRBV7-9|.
CASSLAGLNGQFF
TGTGCCAGCAGCTTAGCCGGGTTGAACGGGCAGTTCTTC
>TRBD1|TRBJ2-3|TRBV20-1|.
CSFWGQGQGVGDTQYF
TGCAGCTTTTGGGGCCAGGGACAGGGGGTAGGAGATACGCAGTATTTT
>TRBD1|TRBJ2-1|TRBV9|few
CASSETLDRGSNEQFF
TGTGCCAGCAGTGAGACTTTGGACAGGGGAAGCAATGAGCAGTTCTTC
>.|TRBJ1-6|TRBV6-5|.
CASSYTRPRDSPLHF
TGTGCCAGCAGTTACACAAGGCCAAGGGATTCACCCCTCCACTTT
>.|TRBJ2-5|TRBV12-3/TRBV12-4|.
CASTLAPAETQYF
TGTGCCAGCACTCTAGCCCCCGCAGAGACCCAGTACTTC
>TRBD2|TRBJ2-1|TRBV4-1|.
CASSHDPGTSGINEQFF
TGCGCCAGCAGCCATGATCCCGGGACTAGCGGGATCAATGAGCAGTTCTTC
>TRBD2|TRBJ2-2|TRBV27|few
CASSFRLAGGTGELFF
TGTGCCAGCAGTTTCCGACTAGCGGGAGGCACCGGGGAGCTGTTTTTT
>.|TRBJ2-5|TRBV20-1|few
CSASAFGRYQETQYF
TGCAGTGCTAGTGCCTTTGGCAGGTACCAAGAGACCCAGTACTTC
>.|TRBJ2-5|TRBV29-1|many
CSVWSETQYF
TGCAGCGTTTGGTCGGAGACCCAGTACTTC
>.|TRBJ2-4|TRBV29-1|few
CSVEHQGNIQYF
TGCAGCGTTGAGCATCAAGGAAACATTCAGTACTTC
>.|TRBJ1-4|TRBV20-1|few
CSAALGGADEKLFF
TGCAGTGCTGCCCTCGGGGGGGCTGATGAAAAACTGTTTTTT
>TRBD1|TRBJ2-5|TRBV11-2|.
CASSARTGDQETQYF
TGTGCCAGCAGCGCCCGGACAGGGGACCAAGAGACCCAGTACTTC
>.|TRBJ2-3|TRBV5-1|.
CASSLGAGGTLGDTQYF
TGCGCCAGCAGCTTGGGGGCCGGGGGTACTTTGGGAGATACGCAGTATTTT
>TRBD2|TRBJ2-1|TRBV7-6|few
CASRQREGPLQFF
TGTGCCAGCAGACAGCGGGAGGGCCCTCTGCAGTTCTTC
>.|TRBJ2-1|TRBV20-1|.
CSARDGSSYNEQFF
TGCAGTGCTAGAGACGGGAGTTCCTACAATGAGCAGTTCTTC
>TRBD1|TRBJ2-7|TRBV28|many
CASSSTDRAHF
TGTGCCAGCAGCTCTACGGACAGGGCCCACTTC
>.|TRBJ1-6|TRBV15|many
CATSPGRSPLHF
TGTGCCACCAGCCCAGGGAGGTCACCCCTCCACTTT
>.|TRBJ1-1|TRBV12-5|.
CASGPRRGEGVGTEAFF
TGTGCTAGTGGTCCTCGCCGGGGTGAGGGGGTAGGCACTGAAGCTTTCTTT
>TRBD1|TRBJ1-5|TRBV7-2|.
CASSFRGGTGSNQPQHF
TGTGCCAGCAGCTTTAGGGGAGGGACAGGGAGCAATCAGCCCCAGCATTTT
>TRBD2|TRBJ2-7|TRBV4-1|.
CASSQVLSRERYEQYF
TGCGCCAGCAGCCAAGTACTCTCGCGGGAGAGGTACGAGCAGTACTTC
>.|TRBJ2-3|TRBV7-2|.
CASSLAPAVTDTQYF
TGTGCCAGCAGCTTAGCGCCTGCTGTCACAGATACGCAGTATTTT
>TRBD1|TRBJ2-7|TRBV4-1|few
CASSHGQGTYEQYF
TGCGCCAGCAGCCATGGACAGGGGACCTACGAGCAGTACTTC
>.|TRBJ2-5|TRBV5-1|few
CASRMGGQETQYF
TGCGCCAGCCGGATGGGGGGCCAAGAGACCCAGTACTTC
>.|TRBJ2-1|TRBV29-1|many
CSASDWGNEQFF
TGCAGCGCCTCCGATTGGGGCAATGAGCAGTTCTTC
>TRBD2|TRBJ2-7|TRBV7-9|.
CASIPGRGAGAGYEQYF
TGTGCCAGCATCCCCGGGAGGGGTGCGGGAGCTGGCTACGAGCAGTACTTC
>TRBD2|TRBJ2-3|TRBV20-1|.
CSASDVEVAGGRDTQYF
TGCAGTGCTAGTGACGTTGAGGTAGCGGGAGGGCGAGATACGCAGTATTTT
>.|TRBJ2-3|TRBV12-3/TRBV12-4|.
CASRTTGRTDTQYF
TGTGCCAGCAGGACCACAGGGCGCACAGATACGCAGTATTTT
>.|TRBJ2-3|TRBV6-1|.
CASSEPSTDTQYF
TGTGCCAGCAGTGAACCTAGCACAGATACGCAGTATTTT
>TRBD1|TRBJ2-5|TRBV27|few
CASSRQGGLETQYF
TGTGCCAGCAGTCGACAAGGGGGCCTGGAGACCCAGTACTTC
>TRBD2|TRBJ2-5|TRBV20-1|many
CSARDPRTSQETQYF
TGCAGTGCTAGAGACCCGAGGACTAGTCAAGAGACCCAGTACTTC
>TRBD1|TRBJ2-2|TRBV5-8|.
CASIQGAIRTGELFF
TGTGCCAGCATTCAGGGGGCGATTCGGACCGGGGAGCTGTTTTTT
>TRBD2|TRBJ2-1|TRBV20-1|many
CSARGGGSLNEQFF
TGCAGTGCTAGGGGCGGGGGTTCCTTAAATGAGCAGTTCTTC